This T cell receptor (beta chain) appears in the sequencing data of a study of shared clonotypes between healthy human individuals. Across the whole study: Each donor contributed plates that comprised three CD4 naive, three CD4 memory, two CD8 naive and one CD8 memory.

General observations from the study: For naive CD4 cells, around 5% of clonotypes were shared across a few donors.

The ends were cut back, 7 bases at V and 0 bases at J, with 15 bases in the middle. From germline, CDR1 is MNHEY and CDR2 SVGAGI. The CDR3 runs to 15 residues. Of note for this clone: The antigen remains undetermined.

Genomic DNA from each subset was divided evenly over several immunoSEQ plates. Some clones are missing from TCRdb's copy, which holds only in-frame ones; the method was immunoSEQ multiplex PCR. The repertoire holds over 2 million clones, with about 95% as singletons. Terminally differentiated effector memory CD45RA+ cells were left out of the naive CD8 fraction, which was CD45RO-negative and positively selected for CCR7. All the donors were Caucasian adults who lived in Nashville, Tennessee. The receptor was isolated from a man aged 18 to 35 in good health. The sequenced sample was naive CD8+ T cells sorted from blood. The chain employs TRBV6-5 and TRBJ1-2, with D perhaps TRBD1 (6 bases). The CDR3, as DNA: TGTGCCAGCACCAAAGGGGCAGGGGCTAACTATGGCTACACCTTC. Translated, it gives CASTKGAGANYGYTF.